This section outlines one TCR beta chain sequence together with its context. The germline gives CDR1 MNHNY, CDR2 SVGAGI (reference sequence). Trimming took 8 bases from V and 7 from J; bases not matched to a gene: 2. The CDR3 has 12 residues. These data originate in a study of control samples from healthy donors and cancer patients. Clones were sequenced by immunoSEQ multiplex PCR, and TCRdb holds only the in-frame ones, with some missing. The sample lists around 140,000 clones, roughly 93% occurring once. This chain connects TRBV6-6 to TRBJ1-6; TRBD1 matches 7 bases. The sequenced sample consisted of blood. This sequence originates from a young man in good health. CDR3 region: CASRQGNSPLHF. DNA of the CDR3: TGTGCCAGCCGACAGGGAAATTCACCCCTCCACTTT.